Listed here are 5 T cell receptor beta chains from one sample, sequenced in a study of regulatory T cells in long-lasting Graves disease. Both iRepertoire HTBI primers and Arm-PCR of CDR3 regions were used to build the TCR beta libraries. TCRdb called the multiplex PCR reads again in MiXCR, with one record for every CDR3 protein. The sample carries roughly 420,000 distinct CDR3 sequences, approximately 16% recorded once. The time point was: newly diagnosed GD, antithyroid drugs for less than 3 months. From PBMCs, RNA was extracted and then used to make the TCR library. These data were also reused for a study on T cells in Graves' hyperthyroidism and ophthalmopathy.

This material consisted of peripheral blood mononuclear cells (PBMCs), taken at new diagnosis, from a patient treated with antithyroid drugs. The receptors were gathered from a woman aged 25 to 39 with Graves disease.

This clonotype showed up many times. The V gene is TRBV27, the J gene TRBJ2-1, with no clear D. Trimming took 3 bases from V and 9 from J, leaving 9 bases between them. Per the germline V gene, CDR1 is MNHEY and CDR2 is SMNVEV (reference sequence). CDR3 length: 12 residues. DNA for the CDR3: TGTGCCAGCAGTTTTGTGGGTGGTGAGCAGTTCTTC. Encoded protein: CASSFVGGEQFF.

This clonotype was seen only a few times. The V and J genes are TRBV24-1 and TRBJ2-1; D is ambiguous. The germline V and J ends were trimmed by 4 bases and 0 bases, with 3 bases remaining between them. The germline gives CDR1 KGHDR, CDR2 SFDVKD. The CDR3 has 13 amino acids. The CDR3: CATSESSYNEQFF. DNA for the CDR3: TGTGCCACCAGTGAAAGCTCCTACAATGAGCAGTTCTTC.

Note on this clonotype: A much larger clonotype is one base distant, so this may be a read error. V gene TRBV18 combines with J gene TRBJ2-1; 8 bases are a match to TRBD1. The CDR3 totals 15 residues. V trimming: 6 bases; J trimming: 10 bases; junction bases outside the gene matches: 14. The germline V gene has CDR1 KGHSH and CDR2 LQKENI. CDR3 region: CASSPGTGKTYEQFF. The CDR3 DNA sequence: TGTGCCAGCTCCCCCGGGACAGGAAAAACCTACGAGCAGTTCTTC.

In its sample, this clonotype was seen many times. The chain has TRBV6-1 and TRBJ2-7, with D perhaps TRBD2 (5 bases). Trimming removed 5 bases at V and 3 bases at J, with 20 bases between. CDR1 is MNHNS and CDR2 is SASEGT in the germline V gene. CDR3 length: 16 residues. CDR3 nucleotides: TGTGCCAGCAGTAGTGGTAGCGCTCATCGGCGCTACGAGCAGTACTTC. Translating gives CASSSGSAHRRYEQYF.

This clonotype came up many times. V usage is TRBV7-6 and J usage is TRBJ2-1, with TRBD2 matching 8 bases. Losses at the gene ends were 0 bases for V and 8 bases for J; bases not matched to a gene: 9. The CDR3 consists of 16 residues. Germline CDR1 and CDR2: SGHVS and FNYEAQ. The chain's CDR3 is CASSLAGIAGSYEQFF. CDR3 nucleotides: TGTGCCAGCAGCTTAGCGGGCATAGCGGGATCGTATGAGCAGTTCTTC.